In its sample, the clone carrying this T cell receptor beta chain was seen many times. The antigen remains undetermined. The record originates from a study of human T cells and chemical hapten exposure. Study details: Sensitization employed 2% DPC on roughly 2 cm by roughly 2 cm of upper inner arm skin. Reading of the patch tests, which applied 0.01% DPC to the upper back, occurred at 6 days. There were per-sample TCR yield variations, arising mainly from small pooled library volume differences.

From the RACE reads, TCRdb called clonotypes with MiXCR, one entry per CDR3 protein. The table has roughly 38,000 distinct CDR3 sequences, over 3.5% seen once. The time point was: patch test 1, 2 weeks after DPC sensitization. Treatment described: therapeutic diphenylcyclopropenone sensitization with weekly scalp DPC. Blood, whole and unfractionated, served as the source for total RNA extraction. V gave up 5 bases and J gave up 3 bases; unmatched junction bases: 8. The CDR3 length is 16 residues. Germline V CDR1 and CDR2: LNHDA, SQIVND (reference sequence). Study outcomes and limitations: Significantly more large CDR3 similarity clusters were formed by expanded TCRs than by controls.

The sequenced sample was whole blood, obtained in connection with sensitization to the hapten diphenylcyclopropenone (DPC). The chain links TRBV19 to TRBJ1-5; 9 bases are shared with TRBD1. The TCR was taken from a man over 45 with alopecia areata. Some clones in this sample may be carry-over from other donors' samples. CDR3 residues: CASSGNRGLPNQPQHF. CDR3 in DNA: TGTGCCAGTAGTGGCAACAGGGGGCTACCCAATCAGCCCCAGCATTTT. The full variable domain, rest sourced from reference TRBV19 and TRBJ1-5, is DGGITQSPKYLFRKEGQNVTLSCEQNLNHDAMYWYRQDPGQGLRLIYYSQIVNDFQKGDIAEGYSVSREKKESFPLTVTSAQKNPTAFYLCASSGNRGLPNQPQHFGDGTRLSIL.